The rows below give T cell receptor beta chains drawn from one sample of a study of cytomegalovirus exposure and HLA in healthy donors. TCRdb's table, derived via immunoSEQ multiplex PCR, lists solely in-frame clones and lacks some. Among about 140,000 clones listed, 73% were seen once. The sample was PBMCs. Receptors were obtained from a human donor in good health. Each CDR3 is given with its conserved first and last residue. The D gene is left open where the match is weak.

CASSAGLADYEQYF	TRBJ2-7	TRBD2	TRBV19
CASSPQTGTLVWSYEQYF	TRBJ2-7	-	TRBV7-8
CASSLTNNYGYTF	TRBJ1-2	-	TRBV11-3
CASSLRGLAADTQYF	TRBJ2-3	TRBD2	TRBV5-5
CASSHPGTRSTDTQYF	TRBJ2-3	-	TRBV19
CASSLRNSPLHF	TRBJ1-6	-	TRBV7-2
CASSRQGADTEAFF	TRBJ1-1	TRBD1	TRBV2
CASSLQGAYNEQFF	TRBJ2-1	-	TRBV5-1
CSAALGNEQFF	TRBJ2-1	-	TRBV20-1
CSVGGGTGTMNTEAFF	TRBJ1-1	TRBD1	TRBV29-1
CASSPKDRGSTEAFF	TRBJ1-1	TRBD1	TRBV11-2
CASSLEQGSYGYTF	TRBJ1-2	-	TRBV5-1
CASSYSRGGGTGELFF	TRBJ2-2	TRBD2	TRBV6-5
CASSHRGLNYGYTF	TRBJ1-2	TRBD1	TRBV5-5
CASSQRGPKWALHF	TRBJ1-6	TRBD1	TRBV11-2
CASVPPDRRVPEAFF	TRBJ1-1	TRBD1	TRBV28
CASSLRTGAVSEAFF	TRBJ1-1	TRBD1	TRBV4-1
CASSLDYPNTGELFF	TRBJ2-2	-	TRBV7-3
CASSFLTGELFF	TRBJ2-2	-	TRBV5-1
CASSFGSGDTEAFF	TRBJ1-1	-	TRBV7-3
CASSLDAAGDPYYGYTF	TRBJ1-2	-	TRBV7-9
CASMKPFDNQPQHF	TRBJ1-5	-	TRBV28
CASGLLGPRAYGYTF	TRBJ1-2	-	TRBV12-5
CASSLQGADDEQYF	TRBJ2-7	TRBD1	TRBV5-1
CVSSETGAYEQYF	TRBJ2-7	TRBD1	TRBV25-1
CASSPRTGGGVTEAFF	TRBJ1-1	TRBD1	TRBV7-3
CASSYRGKEGNEQFF	TRBJ2-1	-	TRBV5-1
CASSLVGGSGGFTDTQYF	TRBJ2-3	TRBD2	TRBV13
CASSFFLGQGAGGNQPQHF	TRBJ1-5	TRBD1	TRBV5-6
CAWRYRGLQYEQFF	TRBJ2-1	TRBD1	TRBV30
CASSDSSIGLNQPQHF	TRBJ1-5	-	TRBV2
CASSPHRGGAYNEQFF	TRBJ2-1	-	TRBV7-9
CASSPRTGGLGGANVLTF	TRBJ2-6	TRBD1	TRBV18
CASARRSKDTEAFF	TRBJ1-1	-	TRBV10-2
CATTDQVAFF	TRBJ1-1	-	TRBV28
CAWSGGTVNQPQHF	TRBJ1-5	TRBD1	TRBV30
CASREQGTEAFF	TRBJ1-1	-	TRBV13
CSVEGQGTDTQYF	TRBJ2-3	-	TRBV29-1
CASTLTGVEAFF	TRBJ1-1	TRBD1	TRBV7-9
CASSPDSISSYEQYF	TRBJ2-7	-	TRBV19
CASSPSGGLQETQYF	TRBJ2-5	TRBD2	TRBV6-5
CASSSLLTGGRDEKLFF	TRBJ1-4	-	TRBV27
CASRKDISGNTIYF	TRBJ1-3	-	TRBV11-2